The 24 T cell receptor beta chains below come from one sample, sequenced in a study of shared clonotypes between healthy human individuals (dated by TCRdb to 2020 to 2021). Library method: the immunoSEQ multiplex PCR assay. Drawn from immuneACCESS, this table holds only the in-frame rearrangements with V and J called that TCRdb kept. Clones are partly lost; checked studies trace under half to an unresolved V gene and leave the rest unexplained. This sample has over a million clones in its table, and nearly 99% of those were observed once. The ten most abundant clones make up 0.45% of the sample. The sample consisted of naive CD4+ T cells sorted from blood. This sample's cell subset or site label indicates: CD45RA+ positively selected. Receptors originate from a man aged 30-40 years in good health.

This chain uses TRBV10-3 with TRBJ2-7, with 9 bases matching TRBD1. The CDR3 runs 13 residues. Germline CDR1 is ENHRY and CDR2 is SYGVKD. Losses at the gene ends were 11 bases for V and 4 bases for J; bases not matched to a gene: 9. This CDR3 reads CAATGQGSYEQYF. The CDR3 bases are TGTGCCGCCACGGGACAGGGCTCGTACGAGCAGTACTTC.

This clone was counted once. The chain has TRBV14 and TRBJ2-3; D remains ambiguous. Germline loops: CDR1 SGHDN, CDR2 FVKESK. Trimming left V 4 bases short and J 5 bases short, with 10 bases between. This CDR3 is built from 13 residues. CDR3 in amino acids: CASSRATGDTQYF. CDR3 in DNA: TGTGCCAGCAGCCGGGCCACGGGAGATACGCAGTATTTT.

The chain recombines TRBV7-9 with TRBJ2-7; no definite D call. CDR1 and CDR2 from the germline V gene are SEHNR and FQNEAQ (reference sequence). Trimming shortened V by 3 bases and J by 2 bases, and 14 bases separated the two germline ends. The CDR3 covers 15 residues. The DNA for the CDR3 is TGTGCCAGCAGCTTCGAACAGAGCGATACCTACGAGCAGTACTTC. Encoded protein: CASSFEQSDTYEQYF.

This clone was detected only once. J is TRBJ2-7 and V is TRBV5-1; TRBD1 might be the D (5 bases). Trimming took 4 bases from V and 4 from J, leaving 9 bases between them. Germline V gives CDR1 SGHRS, CDR2 YFSETQ. The CDR3 is 12 amino acids. CDR3 nucleotide sequence: TGCGCCAGCAGCGCCAACAGGTACGAGCAGTACTTC. This encodes CASSANRYEQYF.

The sample holds one count of this clone. V and J are TRBV29-1 and TRBJ2-5; TRBD1 aligns across 9 bases. Germline-derived CDR1 and CDR2 are SQVTM and ANQGSEA. CDR3 length equals 14 residues. V lost 4 bases and J lost 4; bases outside the gene matches: 7. As DNA, the CDR3 is TGCAGCGTTGCACGTTACAGGGGGCGAGAGACCCAGTACTTC. This codes for CSVARYRGRETQYF.

The chain recombines TRBV18 with TRBJ2-5; D possibly corresponds to TRBD1 (6 bases). The germline V and J ends were trimmed by 6 bases and 0 bases, with 23 bases remaining between them. CDR3 length equals 18 residues. The germline CDR1 and CDR2 sequences are KGHSH and LQKENI. In DNA, the CDR3 is TGTGCCAGCTCCCGAGAAACACCGGGACACACGTACCAAGAGACCCAGTACTTC. It yields the protein CASSRETPGHTYQETQYF. Combining the CDR3 with reference TRBV18 and TRBJ2-5 gives the whole variable domain NAGVMQNPRHLVRRRGQEARLRCSPMKGHSHVYWYRQLPEEGLKFMVYLQKENIIDESGMPKERFSAEFPKEGPSILRIQQVVRGDSAAYFCASSRETPGHTYQETQYFGPGTRLLVL.

This chain joins TRBV9 and TRBJ1-1; D is uncertain. The CDR3 consists of 15 residues. The V gene's germline CDR1 is SGDLS and CDR2 YYNGEE. Trimming removed 2 bases from V and 0 bases from J, with 11 bases in between. CDR3 nucleotides: TGTGCCAGCAGCGTTCGCGGGCAGATGAACACTGAAGCTTTCTTT. Amino acids: CASSVRGQMNTEAFF.

This chain links TRBV5-6 with TRBJ1-5; D is perhaps TRBD1 (5 bases). The length of the CDR3 is 14 residues. Germline CDR1 is SGHDT and CDR2 is YYEEEE. Deletions cut 0 bases from V and 9 bases from J, with 13 bases between. This CDR3 reads CASSLAGRVLPQHF. The DNA for the CDR3 is TGTGCCAGCAGCTTGGCGGGCAGGGTACTGCCCCAGCATTTT.

As regards this clone: Different DNA sequences within this sample yield the same CDR3. This chain joins TRBV19 and TRBJ2-1; D may correspond to TRBD1 or TRBD2 (6 bases each). This CDR3 spans 15 amino acids. CDR1 and CDR2 (germline): LNHDA, SQIVND (reference sequence). The germline V and J ends were trimmed by 3 bases and 2 bases, with 11 bases remaining between them. The CDR3 is CASSIGGRPYNEQFF. Written as DNA, the CDR3 is TGTGCCAGTAGTATTGGGGGGCGTCCCTACAATGAGCAGTTCTTC.

The chain uses TRBV7-2 and TRBJ2-7; 12 bases are a match to TRBD1. The CDR3 covers 14 residues. The V gene's germline CDR1 is SGHTA and CDR2 FQGNSA. Unmatched junction bases numbered 11, after V lost 4 bases and J lost 13 bases. In nucleotides, the CDR3 is TGTGCCAGCAGCTGGCGGGAGGGACAGGGGGCAATTTACTTC. This gives the protein CASSWREGQGAIYF.

This chain uses TRBV27 with TRBJ2-1, with 9 bases aligning to TRBD2. The germline V gene encodes CDR1 MNHEY and CDR2 SMNVEV (reference sequence). This CDR3 region has 19 residues. The ends lost 6 bases at V and 8 bases at J; junction bases unmatched: 23. The CDR3 DNA reads TGTGCCAGCAGAAGACGACCGGGACGGACATTAGCGGGAGTCTATGAGCAGTTCTTC. Translating gives CASRRRPGRTLAGVYEQFF.

This clone was counted a single time. The germline gene is not matched at one end of the junction; a read error may be the cause. The chain recombines TRBV18 with TRBJ1-3; D uncertain. Germline V CDR1 and CDR2: KGHSH, LQKENI. This CDR3 is built from 13 residues. The CDR3 nucleotides read TGTGCCAGCTCACCACCTAATGGAGACACCATATATTTT. As protein: CASSPPNGDTIYF.

As to this clone: Other DNA sequences from this sample encode an identical CDR3 as well. The chain combines TRBV10-1 with TRBJ2-2; the D is unclear. CDR3 length: 12 residues. V was trimmed by 6 bases and J by 2 bases, leaving 4 bases between them. CDR1 WNHNN and CDR2 SYGVQD come from the germline V gene (reference sequence). CDR3 protein: CASSENTGELFF. CDR3 nucleotide sequence: TGCGCCAGCAGCGAAAACACCGGGGAGCTGTTTTTT.

V gene TRBV15 combines with J gene TRBJ1-5; no clear D. The germline V and J ends were trimmed by 1 base and 4 bases, with 8 bases remaining between them. From germline, CDR1 is LNHNV and CDR2 YYDKDF (reference sequence). The CDR3 is 14 residues long. The CDR3 is CATSRVARNQPQHF. The CDR3 bases are TGTGCCACCAGCAGAGTGGCAAGAAATCAGCCCCAGCATTTT.

The chain combines TRBV30 with TRBJ2-2; a weak D match, TRBD1 (6 bases). The V gene lost 4 bases and the J gene lost 7 bases, with 10 bases spanning the gap. CDR1 and CDR2 (germline): GTSNPN, SVGIG (reference sequence). CDR3 length: 12 residues. The DNA for the CDR3 is TGTGCCTGGATGCAGGGGTTCGGGGAGCTGTTTTTT. It encodes CAWMQGFGELFF. Based on the CDR3 plus reference TRBV30 and TRBJ2-2, the full variable domain is SQTIHQWPATLVQPVGSPLSLECTVEGTSNPNLYWYRQAAGRGLQLLFYSVGIGQISSEVPQNLSASRPQDRQFILSSKKLLLSDSGFYLCAWMQGFGELFFGEGSRLTVL.

This chain connects TRBV9 to TRBJ2-7, with unresolved D. V gave up 0 bases and J gave up 6 bases, with 10 bases separating them. CDR3 length: 13 amino acids. Germline CDR1 reads SGDLS; CDR2 reads YYNGEE. In DNA form, the CDR3 reads TGTGCCAGCAGCGTAGGCGTAGTGGGCGAGCAGTACTTC. This translates into CASSVGVVGEQYF. Full variable domain (rest looked up from reference TRBV9 and TRBJ2-7): DSGVTQTPKHLITATGQRVTLRCSPRSGDLSVYWYQQSLDQGLQFLIQYYNGEERAKGNILERFSAQQFPDLHSELNLSSLELGDSALYFCASSVGVVGEQYFGPGTRLTVT.

The rearrangement joins TRBV30 to TRBJ1-2; D unresolved. V was shortened by 0 bases and J by 6 bases, with 11 bases between the two germline ends. This CDR3 region has 13 residues. Germline values: CDR1 GTSNPN, CDR2 SVGIG (reference sequence). The CDR3 is CAWSVVGGNGYTF. CDR3 nucleotide sequence: TGTGCCTGGAGTGTAGTGGGAGGCAATGGCTACACCTTC.

The V and J genes are TRBV19 and TRBJ1-1; 9 bases align to TRBD1. V lost 1 base, J lost 7 bases, and 4 bases stayed unmatched. The CDR3 loop spans 14 amino acids. The germline V gene has CDR1 LNHDA and CDR2 SQIVND (reference sequence). The DNA of the CDR3 is TGTGCCAGTAGTATAGTGCCGGGACAGGGTGAAGCTTTCTTT. This translates into CASSIVPGQGEAFF. The complete variable domain, with remaining parts taken from reference TRBV19 and TRBJ1-1, reads DGGITQSPKYLFRKEGQNVTLSCEQNLNHDAMYWYRQDPGQGLRLIYYSQIVNDFQKGDIAEGYSVSREKKESFPLTVTSAQKNPTAFYLCASSIVPGQGEAFFGQGTRLTVV.

The genes are TRBV6-5 and TRBJ1-1; D gene uncertain. The CDR3 loop spans 14 amino acids. The V and J ends lost 1 base and 8 bases respectively, with 14 bases between them. Germline loops: CDR1 MNHEY, CDR2 SVGAGI. The CDR3 region is CASSYFTGSKEAFF. In DNA form, the CDR3 reads TGTGCCAGCAGTTACTTCACGGGAAGTAAGGAAGCTTTCTTT.

J is TRBJ2-5 and V is TRBV2, with 7 bases matching TRBD1. V shed 7 bases, J shed 2 bases, and the junction held 13 bases outside the gene matches. This CDR3 has 16 residues. Germline CDR1 SNHLY, CDR2 FYNNEI. CDR3 sequence (DNA): TGTGCCAGCAATCGGGACAGACCTGAATTACAAGAGACCCAGTACTTC. Its translation: CASNRDRPELQETQYF.

This chain links TRBV7-2 with TRBJ1-4; D is perhaps TRBD1 (6 bases). Trimming took 2 bases from V and 8 from J, leaving 15 bases between them. The V gene's germline CDR1 is SGHTA and CDR2 FQGNSA. The CDR3 length is 15 residues. CDR3: CASSLSTGKGEKLFF. CDR3 DNA sequence: TGTGCCAGCAGCTTAAGCACAGGGAAAGGGGAAAAACTGTTTTTT.

This chain joins TRBV5-4 and TRBJ2-7; 7 bases align to TRBD1. After removal of 4 bases from V and 2 bases from J, the junction contained 6 bases not matched to a gene. CDR3 length equals 14 residues. Looked up from germline, CDR1 is SGHNT and CDR2 is YYREEE (reference sequence). The CDR3 DNA follows: TGTGCCAGCAGCAGGGGACAGCCCGCCTACGAGCAGTACTTC. This encodes CASSRGQPAYEQYF.

V is TRBV5-1 and J is TRBJ2-1; D assignment may be TRBD1 or TRBD2 (5 bases each). Per germline, CDR1 SGHRS and CDR2 YFSETQ. There are 15 residues in the CDR3. V was cut by 4 bases and J by 3 bases, with 14 bases left in between. CDR3 bases: TGCGCCAGCAGCCCCGCCGGGGCAGACTACAATGAGCAGTTCTTC. It is translated as CASSPAGADYNEQFF. The whole variable domain, remainder taken from reference TRBV5-1 and TRBJ2-1, is KAGVTQTPRYLIKTRGQQVTLSCSPISGHRSVSWYQQTPGQGLQFLFEYFSETQRNKGNFPGRFSGRQFSNSRSEMNVSTLELGDSALYLCASSPAGADYNEQFFGPGTRLTVL.

On this clone: Other DNA sequences from this sample encode an identical CDR3 as well. V is TRBV9 and J is TRBJ2-7; 10 bases fit TRBD1. The CDR3 is made up of 14 amino acids. V dropped 4 bases and J dropped 2; count of bases not matched to a gene: 3. The germline V gene has CDR1 SGDLS and CDR2 YYNGEE. DNA of the CDR3: TGTGCCAGCAGCCTCGGACAGGGGGCCTACGAGCAGTACTTC. This encodes CASSLGQGAYEQYF.